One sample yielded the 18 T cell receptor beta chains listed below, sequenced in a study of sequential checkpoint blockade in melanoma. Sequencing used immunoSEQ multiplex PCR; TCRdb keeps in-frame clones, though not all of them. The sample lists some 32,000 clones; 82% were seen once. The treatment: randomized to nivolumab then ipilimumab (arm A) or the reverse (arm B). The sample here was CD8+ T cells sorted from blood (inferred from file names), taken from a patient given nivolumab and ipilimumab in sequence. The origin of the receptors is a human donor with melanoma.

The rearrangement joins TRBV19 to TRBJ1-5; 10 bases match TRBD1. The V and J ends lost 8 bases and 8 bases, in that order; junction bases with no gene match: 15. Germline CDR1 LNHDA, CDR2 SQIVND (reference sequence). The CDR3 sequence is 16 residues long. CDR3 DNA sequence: TGTGCCAGTCACCACCGGGACAGGGGTACAATCGAGCCCCAGCATTTT. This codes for CASHHRDRGTIEPQHF.

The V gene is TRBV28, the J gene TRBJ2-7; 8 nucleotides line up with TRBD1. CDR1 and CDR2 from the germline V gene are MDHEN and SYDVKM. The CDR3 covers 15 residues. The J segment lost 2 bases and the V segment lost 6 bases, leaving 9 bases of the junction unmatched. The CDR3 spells CASRNRDRSPYEQYF. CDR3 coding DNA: TGTGCCAGCAGGAACCGGGACAGGAGCCCCTACGAGCAGTACTTC.

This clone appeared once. As DNA, the CDR3 is TGTGCCAGCAGTGAGAACAGGGTCACTGAAGCTTTCTTT. It encodes CASSENRVTEAFF. V usage is TRBV27 and J usage is TRBJ1-1; weak D call: TRBD1 (6 bases). Trimming took 5 bases from V and 4 from J, leaving 11 bases between them. Germline CDR1 is MNHEY and CDR2 is SMNVEV (reference sequence). CDR3 size: 13 residues.

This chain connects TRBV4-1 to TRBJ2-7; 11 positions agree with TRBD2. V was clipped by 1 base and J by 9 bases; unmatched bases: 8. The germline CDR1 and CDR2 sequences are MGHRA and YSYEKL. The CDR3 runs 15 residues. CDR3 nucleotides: TGCGCCAGCAGCCAAGGACTAGCGGGGATTGGCGGGCAGTACTTC. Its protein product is CASSQGLAGIGGQYF.

The CDR3 spells CASSIDRSYTEAFF. The CDR3 nucleotides are TGTGCCAGTAGTATCGACAGGAGCTACACTGAAGCTTTCTTT. The rearrangement links TRBV19 to TRBJ1-1; a weak D match, TRBD1 (6 bases). CDR1 is LNHDA and CDR2 is SQIVND in the germline V gene (reference sequence). V lost 3 bases and J 3 bases, leaving 11 bases between the germline ends. This CDR3 is 14 amino acids long.

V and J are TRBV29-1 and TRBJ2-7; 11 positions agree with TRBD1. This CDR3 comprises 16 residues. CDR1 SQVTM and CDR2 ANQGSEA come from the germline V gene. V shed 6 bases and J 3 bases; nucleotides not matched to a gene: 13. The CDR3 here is CSVYFGGGTGGYEQYF. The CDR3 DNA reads TGCAGCGTCTATTTTGGGGGCGGGACAGGGGGCTACGAGCAGTACTTC.

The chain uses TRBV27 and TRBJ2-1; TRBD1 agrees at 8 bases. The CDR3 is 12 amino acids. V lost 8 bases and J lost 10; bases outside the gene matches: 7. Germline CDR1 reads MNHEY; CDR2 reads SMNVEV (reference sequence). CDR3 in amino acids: CASSQGAVEQFF. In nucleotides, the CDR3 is TGTGCCAGCTCTCAGGGGGCGGTCGAGCAGTTCTTC.

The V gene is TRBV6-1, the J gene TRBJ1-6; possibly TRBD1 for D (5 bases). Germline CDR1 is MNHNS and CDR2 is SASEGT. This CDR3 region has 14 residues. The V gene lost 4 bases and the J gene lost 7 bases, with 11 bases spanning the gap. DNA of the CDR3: TGTGCCAGCAGTGCTGGGGCGGGAAATTCACCCCTCCACTTT. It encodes CASSAGAGNSPLHF.

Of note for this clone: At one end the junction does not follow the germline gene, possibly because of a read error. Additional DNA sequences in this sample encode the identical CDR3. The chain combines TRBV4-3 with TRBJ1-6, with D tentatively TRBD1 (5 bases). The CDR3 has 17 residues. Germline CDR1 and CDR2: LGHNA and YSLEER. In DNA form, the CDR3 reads TGCGCCAGCAGCCAAGATTTTTGGGGCAAGAATAATTCCCCCCTCCACTTT. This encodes CASSQDFWGKNNSPLHF.

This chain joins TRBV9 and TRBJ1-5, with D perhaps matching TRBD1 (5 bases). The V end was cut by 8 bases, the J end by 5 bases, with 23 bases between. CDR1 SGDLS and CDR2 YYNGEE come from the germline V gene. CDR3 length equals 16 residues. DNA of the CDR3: TGTGCCAGTCTCCCTTCCCGGGATGGGGGGTATCAGCCCCAGCATTTT. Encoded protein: CASLPSRDGGYQPQHF.

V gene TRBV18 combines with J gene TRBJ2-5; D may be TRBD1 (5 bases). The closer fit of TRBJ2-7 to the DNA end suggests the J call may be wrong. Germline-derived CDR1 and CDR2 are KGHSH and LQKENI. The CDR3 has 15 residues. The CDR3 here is CASSPTDQGAYEQYF. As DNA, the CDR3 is TGTGCCAGCTCACCAACGGATCAGGGCGCCTACGAGCAGTACTTC.

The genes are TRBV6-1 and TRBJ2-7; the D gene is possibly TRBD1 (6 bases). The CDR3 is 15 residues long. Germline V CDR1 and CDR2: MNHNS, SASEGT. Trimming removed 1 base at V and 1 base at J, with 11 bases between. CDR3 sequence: CASSEEAGQSYEQYF. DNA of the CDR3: TGTGCCAGCAGTGAAGAAGCAGGACAGTCCTACGAGCAGTACTTC.

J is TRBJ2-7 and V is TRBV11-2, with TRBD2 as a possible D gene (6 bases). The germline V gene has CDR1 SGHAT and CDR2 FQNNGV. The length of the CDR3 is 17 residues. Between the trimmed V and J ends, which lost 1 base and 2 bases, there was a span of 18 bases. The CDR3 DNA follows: TGTGCCAGCAGCTTAGTATCCCGCGGGATAACCCCCTACGAGCAGTACTTC. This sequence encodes CASSLVSRGITPYEQYF.

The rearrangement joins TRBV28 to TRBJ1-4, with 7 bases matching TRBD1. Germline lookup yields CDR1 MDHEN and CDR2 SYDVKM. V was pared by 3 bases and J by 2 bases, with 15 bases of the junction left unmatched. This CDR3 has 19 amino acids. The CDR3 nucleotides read TGTGCCAGCAGTTTTCCACCCCTCTCGACAGGGCCCACTAATGAAAAACTGTTTTTT. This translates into CASSFPPLSTGPTNEKLFF.

Written as DNA, the CDR3 is TGTGCCAGCAGCGTAGGGACAGGGGGCCTGGACGAGCAGTACTTC. Protein product: CASSVGTGGLDEQYF. The chain carries TRBV9 and TRBJ2-7; 11 bases align to TRBD1. After removal of 0 bases from V and 5 bases from J, the junction contained 4 bases not matched to a gene. The CDR3 covers 15 residues. Germline V CDR1 and CDR2: SGDLS, YYNGEE.

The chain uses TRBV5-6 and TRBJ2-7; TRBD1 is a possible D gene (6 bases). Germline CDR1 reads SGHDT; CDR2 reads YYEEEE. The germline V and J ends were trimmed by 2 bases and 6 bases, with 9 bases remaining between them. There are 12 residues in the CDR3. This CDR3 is CASSFTGFEQYF. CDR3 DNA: TGTGCCAGCAGCTTTACAGGGTTCGAGCAGTACTTC.

The CDR3 loop is CASSLIRTNTGELFF. The CDR3 DNA is TGTGCCAGCAGCTTAATTCGGACTAACACCGGGGAGCTGTTTTTT. This chain uses TRBV7-7 with TRBJ2-2; D possibly corresponds to TRBD2 (5 bases). The CDR3 covers 15 residues. Looked up from germline, CDR1 is SSHAT and CDR2 is FNYEAQ (reference sequence). Trimming shortened V by 2 bases and J by 2 bases, and 9 bases separated the two germline ends.

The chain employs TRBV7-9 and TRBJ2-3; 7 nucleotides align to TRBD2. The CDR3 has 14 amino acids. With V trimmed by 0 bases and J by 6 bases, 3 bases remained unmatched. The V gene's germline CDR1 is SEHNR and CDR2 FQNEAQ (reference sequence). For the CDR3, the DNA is TGTGCCAGCAGCTTAGCGGGAGGGTTTGATACGCAGTATTTT. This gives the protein CASSLAGGFDTQYF. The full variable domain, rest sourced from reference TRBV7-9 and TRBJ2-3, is DTGVSQNPRHKITKRGQNVTFRCDPISEHNRLYWYRQTLGQGPEFLTYFQNEAQLEKSRLLSDRFSAERPKGSFSTLEIQRTEQGDSAMYLCASSLAGGFDTQYFGPGTRLTVL.